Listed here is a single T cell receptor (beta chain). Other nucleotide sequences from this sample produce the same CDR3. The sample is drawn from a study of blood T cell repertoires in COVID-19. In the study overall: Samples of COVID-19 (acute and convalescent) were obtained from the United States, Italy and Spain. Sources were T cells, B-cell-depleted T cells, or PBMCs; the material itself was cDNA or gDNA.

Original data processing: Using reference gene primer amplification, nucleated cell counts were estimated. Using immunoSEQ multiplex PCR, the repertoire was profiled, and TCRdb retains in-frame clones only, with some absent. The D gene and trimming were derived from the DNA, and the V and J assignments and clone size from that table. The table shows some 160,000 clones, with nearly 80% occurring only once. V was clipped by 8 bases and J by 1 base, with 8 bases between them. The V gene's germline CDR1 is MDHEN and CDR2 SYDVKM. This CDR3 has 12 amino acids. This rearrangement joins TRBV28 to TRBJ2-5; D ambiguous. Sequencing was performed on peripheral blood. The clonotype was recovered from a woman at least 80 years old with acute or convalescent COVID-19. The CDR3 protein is CASSLSQETQYF. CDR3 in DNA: TGTGCCAGCTCACTGAGCCAAGAGACCCAGTACTTC.